The T cell receptor beta chain described here comes from a study of T cells in Graves' hyperthyroidism and ophthalmopathy (dated by TCRdb to 2018 to 2020). With regard to the full study: Peripheral blood samples were taken at the time of initial diagnosis, prior to any treatment. TCR V-J signatures able to tell the groups apart were searched for in a discovery cohort of around 95 patients, of whom 43 had Graves' ophthalmopathy and around 58 had stable Graves' hyperthyroidism. An independent validation cohort of around 19 hyperthyroidism patients and about 16 patients who later progressed to ophthalmopathy tested prospective prediction of ophthalmopathy. For training and testing, the approximately 92 patients in the discovery cohort were randomly divided in a 7:3 ratio. The study also compared thyroid tissue and blood T-cell repertoires from five or six Graves' hyperthyroidism patients. Following sampling, methimazole starting at 30 mg daily was given to hyperthyroidism patients, and high-dose intravenous methylprednisolone was given to ophthalmopathy patients. According to the paper, TCR Vbeta CDR3 sequencing was carried out on roughly 130 peripheral blood samples, which came from fewer than 50 ophthalmopathy, under 85 hyperthyroidism and about 17 progressor patients.

TCR beta CDR3 regions were amplified from RNA transcripts. The TCR CDR3 was subjected to a first round of RT-PCR using the HTBI primer set and the Qiagen OneStep RT-PCR kit. Libraries were constructed in a second round of multiplex PCR, after which size selection and purification were performed. Sequencing of the libraries was done on an Illumina HiSeq2000 using paired-end 100 bp reads. As for the authors' bioinformatics: SOAPnuke was used to process the raw data, throwing out any read that contained adapters or uncalled bases, had a mean Phred below 15, or lacked an exact constant-primer or identifier match. High-quality paired reads were merged using COPE v1.2.5, and each unique nucleotide sequence was defined as a clonotype. MiTCR v1.1 was used to align the clonotypes against IMGT TRBV, TRBD and TRBJ reference segments. The analysis was restricted to V-J combinations with a frequency above 0.0001, which together covered 99% to 99.2% of the repertoires. A TCS score was defined as the ratio between F50 (clonal expansion) and ExV (chaos), using BLOSUM62-based TCRdist between CDR3 peptides within each V-J. Welch's t-statistics and random forest reduced approximately 520 V-J features to roughly 13, which were used in a naive Bayes classifier (R e1071). TCRdb reran the public reads through fastp at Q25 and MiXCR, keeping productive beta chains. Every CDR3 protein is listed once, alongside the most common genes and DNA of its rows. The V and J calls and clone size come from TCRdb's table, not from the authors' own analysis. Within this sample are fewer than 550,000 distinct CDR3 sequences, with 24% of them counted one time only. Of the sample, approximately 10% falls within the top ten clones.

Reading the germline V gene gives CDR1 MGHRA and CDR2 YSYEKL. The junction shows trimming of 4 bases on V and 1 base on J, plus 13 bases between the germline ends. The CDR3, from cysteine to phenylalanine, totals 15 residues. Left in the record is the CDR3 DNA by itself, 45 bases read in frame from the first base. As to this clonotype: Its antigen is still unknown. No clone much larger than this one lies a single base away; base qualities are absent.

General study outcomes and caveats: During validation, the model predicted progression to ophthalmopathy a median of about 5.9 months ahead of onset, with just under 71% sensitivity and around 72% specificity. Blood samples also contained most of the expanded thyroid clonotypes (frequency above 0.001), which suggests that blood repertoires may reflect thyroid immune responses. A model built on a 13 V-J signature distinguished ophthalmopathy from stable hyperthyroidism, reaching 85% to 90% sensitivity and around 81% specificity in cross-validation and 80%/75% in testing. No statistical method was used to set the sample size in advance, and investigators knew the group allocation.

Moderately to severely active disease, a Clinical Activity Score of at least 3, a NOSPECS grade of at least 4, and a duration under 3 months were present in ophthalmopathy patients. Any patient with an uncontrolled infection, another autoimmune disease, pregnancy or lactation was excluded. Diagnoses were based on clinical symptoms, serum thyroxine and TRAb, thyroid ultrasound and orbital computed tomography. Ficoll-Paque density gradient centrifugation was used to isolate PBMCs from 9.5 to 10 ml of fresh peripheral blood. Total RNA was extracted using Trizol reagent, and RNA quality was assessed on an Agilent 2100 Bioanalyzer.

Sequences were obtained from blood. The origin of this receptor is a young woman with Graves' ophthalmopathy. Recombination linked TRBV4-1 to TRBJ1-1, and possibly TRBD1, on 5 matching bases. This receptor has the CDR3 CASSRFGGANTEAFF. The nucleotide sequence is TGCGCCAGCAGCCGCTTTGGAGGGGCGAACACTGAAGCTTTCTTT.